This TCR beta chain is from a study of OX40 agonist ivuxolimab in advanced cancers. About the investigation overall: Ivuxolimab was a fully human IgG2 agonistic monoclonal antibody targeting the costimulatory receptor OX40 (CD134). Intravenous ivuxolimab was administered to patients every 2 weeks at six dose levels: 0.01, 0.1, 0.3, 1.5, 3 and 10 mg/kg. Of the approximately 53 patients in dose escalation, some 19 had hepatocellular carcinoma, some 15 had melanoma, 9 had renal cell carcinoma and 9 had head and neck cancer. A male proportion of roughly 80% and a mean age of around 60 years, ranging from about 23 to 79, were recorded for the dose-escalation cohort. Prior anti-PD-1, anti-PD-L1 or anti-CTLA-4 therapy was permitted, and approximately 40% of dose-escalation patients had received checkpoint inhibitors. Partial responses occurred in three dose-escalation patients: two with cutaneous melanoma and one with hepatocellular carcinoma. Peripheral TCRbeta sequencing was intended to test whether TCR sequence diversity was altered and clonal T-cell expansion was caused by ivuxolimab. The paper describes the monotherapy dose-escalation part (N of about 54 patients) of the phase I trial of ivuxolimab. Broader findings and caveats from the paper: Low levels of normalized T-cell clonal expansion were also seen in some patients who did not respond. At doses from 0.1 to 3.0 mg/kg, clonal expansion was seen in both CD4+ and CD8+ blood T cells between baseline and week 6. After ivuxolimab, CD8+ T cells had more expanded clones than CD4+ T cells on average. In the 0.1-3.0 mg/kg groups, partial responders had among the lowest normalized peripheral clonal expansion, particularly in CD8+ T cells. Antigen specificity was not determined for the clonally expanded peripheral T cells.

To note about this clone: Its binding antigen is unknown. The sample holds no much larger clone one base away, and base qualities are not on file.

The germline V gene supplies CDR1 MGHRA and CDR2 YSYEKL. Counted from cysteine to phenylalanine, this CDR3 has 13 amino acids. The kept DNA is CDR3 alone, 39 bases in frame from the first base. The V end loses 0 bases and the J end loses 6 bases, and a stretch of 9 bases separates them. The trial excluded patients who had a history of autoimmune disease or were on systemic immunosuppression. Peripheral blood for TCR sequencing was collected from all dose cohorts at baseline, on cycle 4 day 1, and on cycle 7 day 1. Samples came from an open-label, multicenter, first-in-human phase I dose-escalation trial of ivuxolimab. Adults with locally advanced or metastatic melanoma, renal cell, hepatocellular, or head and neck squamous cell carcinoma were enrolled in the trial. Before TCR sequencing, CD4+ T cells and CD8+ T cells were sorted from peripheral blood as separate populations. Genomic DNA was extracted from sorted cells for sequencing of the TCRbeta CDR3 region. TCRbeta CDR3 regions were sequenced using the immunoSEQ Assay. The clones in this table, taken by TCRdb from immuneACCESS, are in-frame only. Not every clone is retained; where verified, under half of the shortfall comes from an unresolved V gene, and the cause of the rest is unknown. A total of 80,000 to 100,000 clones appear in this sample, 94% of them only once. The ten largest clones capture approximately 2.9% of the sample.

The chain is made from TRBV4-1 and TRBJ2-7; too little of a D gene remains to name it. This receptor was taken from an adult with an advanced solid tumor such as melanoma, head and neck, liver or kidney cancer. The sample here was CD4+ or CD8+ T cells sorted from blood, taken in a trial of the OX40 agonist ivuxolimab. The sequenced DNA: TGCGCCAGCAGCCAAGATCCAGGTCGCGAGCAGTACTTC. The resulting protein is CASSQDPGREQYF.